This is a list of T cell receptor beta chains from one sample in a study of CD8 T cells in ankylosing spondylitis. TCRdb independently ran MiXCR on the 5' RACE reads; one entry per CDR3 protein. The top ten hold approximately 15% of the sample, which has 150,000 to 200,000 distinct CDR3 sequences, 13% seen once. The sequenced material came from blood, either unsorted or a sorted T cell fraction (not recorded which). These receptors came from a male donor with ankylosing spondylitis or in good health (not recorded which). CDR3s include the opening cysteine and the closing phenylalanine or tryptophan. Each record gives: D gene, clone size, V gene, J gene, CDR3 DNA, CDR3 protein. A D gene is named only where the DNA matches it firmly. Not all rows give a size; the values are once, few, many and, for expanded clones, a class.

NA	many	TRBV4-1	TRBJ2-1	TGCGCCAGCAGCCAAGAGAGCGTCACGGGGAACAGCTACAATGAGCAGTTCTTC	CASSQESVTGNSYNEQFF
TRBD1	NA	TRBV5-5	TRBJ1-1	TGTGCCAGCAGCTTGGTCAAAGGGGGCGATGTGAACACTGAAGCTTTCTTT	CASSLVKGGDVNTEAFF
TRBD1	many	TRBV7-6	TRBJ2-7	TGTGCCAGCAGTTCGGGACAGAGCTCCTACGAGCAGTACTTC	CASSSGQSSYEQYF
NA	few	TRBV20-1	TRBJ1-5	TGCAGTGCTAGAGAGGGCCTCTATCAGCCCCAGCATTTT	CSAREGLYQPQHF
TRBD1	NA	TRBV11-2	TRBJ2-7	TGTGCCAGCAGCTTAGTTCTCGGGACAGGGAAGGAGTACTTC	CASSLVLGTGKEYF
NA	few	TRBV7-8	TRBJ2-1	TGTGCCAGCAGCTTAGCAGGTTTGGATGAGCAGTTCTTC	CASSLAGLDEQFF
NA	few	TRBV7-2	TRBJ2-7	TGTGCCAGCAGCTTTGGACTTACCTACGAGCAGTACTTC	CASSFGLTYEQYF
NA	many	TRBV7-9	TRBJ2-7	TGTGCCAGCAGCCACCGGGACTTCACCTACGAGCAGTACTTC	CASSHRDFTYEQYF
TRBD1	NA	TRBV6-2/TRBV6-3	TRBJ2-1	TGTGCCAGCAGTTTCCGACAGGGGAAGACCTACAATGAGCAGTTCTTC	CASSFRQGKTYNEQFF
NA	NA	TRBV15	TRBJ2-7	TGTGCCACCAGCAGAGAGAGGGCTAGTTCTTCCGAGCAGTACTTC	CATSRERASSSEQYF
TRBD1	NA	TRBV11-3	TRBJ2-7	TGTGCCAGCAGGCCCGGGACAGGGCAACTCCAGTACTTC	CASRPGTGQLQYF
NA	few	TRBV10-2	TRBJ2-1	TGCGCCAGCAGTGTAGCCGGGCCCTACAATGAGCAGTTCTTC	CASSVAGPYNEQFF
NA	few	TRBV3-1	TRBJ1-1	TGTGCCAGCAGCCAAGATCCGGGGTTGAGTGAAGCTTTCTTT	CASSQDPGLSEAFF
TRBD1	many	TRBV10-3	TRBJ2-1	TGTGCCATCAGTGATGGGACAGGGCTCGATGAGCAGTTCTTC	CAISDGTGLDEQFF
NA	NA	TRBV3-1	TRBJ2-6	TGTGCCAGCAGCCAGAGACTGGGAGACAACGTCCTGACTTTC	CASSQRLGDNVLTF
TRBD2	few	TRBV7-9	TRBJ2-3	TGTGCCAGCAGCGCAACACTAGCGGAGACAGGCACAGATACGCAGTATTTT	CASSATLAETGTDTQYF
TRBD1	NA	TRBV19	TRBJ1-1	TGTGCCAGTACTTCACAGGGGAGGATGAACACTGAAGCTTTCTTT	CASTSQGRMNTEAFF
TRBD2	NA	TRBV19	TRBJ2-2	TGTGCCAGTAGTATACTGACTAGCGTCACCGGGGAGCTGTTTTTT	CASSILTSVTGELFF
TRBD2	NA	TRBV18	TRBJ2-7	TGTGCCAGCTCACCACGGAGCGGGAGCCCCTACGAGCAGTACTTC	CASSPRSGSPYEQYF
NA	few	TRBV12-3/TRBV12-4	TRBJ2-5	TGTGCCAGCAGTCCCCCCGGAGGGGAAGAGACCCAGTACTTC	CASSPPGGEETQYF
NA	few	TRBV27	TRBJ1-2	TGTGCCAGCATGGGAAGGGCTGACTATGGCTACACCTTC	CASMGRADYGYTF
NA	NA	TRBV2	TRBJ2-1	TGTGCCAGCATGTTCATCTCCTACAATGAGCAGTTCTTC	CASMFISYNEQFF
TRBD2	NA	TRBV20-1	TRBJ2-7	TGCAGTGCTAGGGATTTAGCGGGATTACGCAACGAGCAGTACTTC	CSARDLAGLRNEQYF
NA	many	TRBV27	TRBJ2-5	TGTGCCAGCAGTTTATCGAGGAAGGGGGGGCCACAAGAGACCCAGTACTTC	CASSLSRKGGPQETQYF
NA	NA	TRBV5-5	TRBJ2-3	TGTGCCAGCAGCTTGCTAAACACAGATACGCAGTATTTT	CASSLLNTDTQYF
NA	NA	TRBV12-3/TRBV12-4	TRBJ1-4	TGTGCCAGCAGTTTATGGCCAACTAATGAAAAACTGTTTTTT	CASSLWPTNEKLFF
TRBD1	NA	TRBV3-1	TRBJ2-7	TGTGCCAGCACCCAAGACTCGGGGACAGGCCCCTCCTACGAGCAGTACTTC	CASTQDSGTGPSYEQYF
TRBD2	few	TRBV11-2	TRBJ2-5	TGTGCCAGCAGCTGGAGACTAGCGGGGGAAGAGACCCAGTACTTC	CASSWRLAGEETQYF
NA	few	TRBV5-1	TRBJ1-1	TGCGCCAGCAGCTTGGAGAAGGTGGCCGACACTGAAGCTTTCTTT	CASSLEKVADTEAFF
TRBD2	NA	TRBV12-3/TRBV12-4	TRBJ2-5	TGTGCCAGCAGTTCGGACCGCGGGGGTAAAGAGACCCAGTACTTC	CASSSDRGGKETQYF
TRBD1	few	TRBV5-6	TRBJ1-1	TGTGCCAGCAGCGAGAGAGGGACAGCGAACACTGAAGCTTTCTTT	CASSERGTANTEAFF